This paragraph covers one T cell receptor beta chain sequence. This specimen comes from a study of blood T cell repertoires in COVID-19. On the study more broadly: The United States, Italy and Spain supplied acute and convalescent COVID-19 samples.

V trimming: 1 base; J trimming: 8 bases; junction bases outside the gene matches: 7. This CDR3 comprises 15 residues. The V gene's germline CDR1 is SEHNR and CDR2 FQNEAQ (reference sequence). Per the original methods: Reference gene primer amplification in the assay estimated nucleated cell counts. This table comes from immunoSEQ multiplex PCR, and its TCRdb copy is limited to in-frame clones, with some not included. Clone size and V and J calls were adopted from that table, with D and trimming inferred from the DNA. The table lists more than 110,000 clones, about 86% of them singletons. This chain connects TRBV7-9 to TRBJ2-1; 8 bases align to TRBD1. The receptor was isolated from a human donor in a cohort sampled during active COVID-19. Sample: peripheral blood. The CDR3 coding sequence is TGTGCCAGCAGCTTAGGCACAGGGGGATCGGATGAGCAGTTCTTC. This gives the protein CASSLGTGGSDEQFF.